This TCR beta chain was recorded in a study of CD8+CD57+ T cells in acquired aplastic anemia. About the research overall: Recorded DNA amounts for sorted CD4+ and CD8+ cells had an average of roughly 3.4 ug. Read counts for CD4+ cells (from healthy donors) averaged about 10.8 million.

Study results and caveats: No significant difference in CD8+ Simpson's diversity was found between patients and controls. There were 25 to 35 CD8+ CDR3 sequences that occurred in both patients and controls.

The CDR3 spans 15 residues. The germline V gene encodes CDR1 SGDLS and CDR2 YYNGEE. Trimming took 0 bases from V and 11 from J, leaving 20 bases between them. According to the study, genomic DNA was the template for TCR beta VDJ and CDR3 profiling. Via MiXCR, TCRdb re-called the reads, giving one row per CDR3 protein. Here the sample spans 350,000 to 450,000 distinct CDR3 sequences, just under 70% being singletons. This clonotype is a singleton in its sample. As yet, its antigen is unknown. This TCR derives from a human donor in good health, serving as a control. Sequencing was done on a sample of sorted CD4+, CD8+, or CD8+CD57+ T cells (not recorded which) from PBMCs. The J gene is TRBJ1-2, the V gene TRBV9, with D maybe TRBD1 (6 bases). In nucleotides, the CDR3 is TGTGCCAGCAGCGTAGGGGCGAGCGGGGGGGCTGGGTACACCTTC. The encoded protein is CASSVGASGGAGYTF. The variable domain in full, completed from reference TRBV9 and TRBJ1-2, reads DSGVTQTPKHLITATGQRVTLRCSPRSGDLSVYWYQQSLDQGLQFLIQYYNGEERAKGNILERFSAQQFPDLHSELNLSSLELGDSALYFCASSVGASGGAGYTFGSGTRLTVV.